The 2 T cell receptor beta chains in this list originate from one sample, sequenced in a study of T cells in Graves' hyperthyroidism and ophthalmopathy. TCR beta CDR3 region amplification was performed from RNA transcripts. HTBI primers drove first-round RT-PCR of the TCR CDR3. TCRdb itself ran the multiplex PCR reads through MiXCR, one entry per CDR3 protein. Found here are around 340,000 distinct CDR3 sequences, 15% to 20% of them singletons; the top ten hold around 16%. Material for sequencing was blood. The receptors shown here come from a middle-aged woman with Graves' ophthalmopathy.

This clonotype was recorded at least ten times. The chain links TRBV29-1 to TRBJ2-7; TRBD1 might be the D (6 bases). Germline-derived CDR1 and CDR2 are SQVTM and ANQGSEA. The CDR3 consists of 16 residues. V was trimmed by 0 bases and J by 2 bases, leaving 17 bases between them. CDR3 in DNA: TGCAGCGTTGAAGATCCCGGGCAGGGGCGCCCCTACGAGCAGTACTTC. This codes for CSVEDPGQGRPYEQYF.

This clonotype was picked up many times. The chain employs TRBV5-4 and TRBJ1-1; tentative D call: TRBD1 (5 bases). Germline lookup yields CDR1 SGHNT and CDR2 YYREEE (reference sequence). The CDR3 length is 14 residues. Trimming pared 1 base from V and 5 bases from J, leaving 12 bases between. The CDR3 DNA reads TGTGCCAGCAGCTTGCCCGAGGGGCGGACTGAAGCTTTCTTT. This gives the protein CASSLPEGRTEAFF.